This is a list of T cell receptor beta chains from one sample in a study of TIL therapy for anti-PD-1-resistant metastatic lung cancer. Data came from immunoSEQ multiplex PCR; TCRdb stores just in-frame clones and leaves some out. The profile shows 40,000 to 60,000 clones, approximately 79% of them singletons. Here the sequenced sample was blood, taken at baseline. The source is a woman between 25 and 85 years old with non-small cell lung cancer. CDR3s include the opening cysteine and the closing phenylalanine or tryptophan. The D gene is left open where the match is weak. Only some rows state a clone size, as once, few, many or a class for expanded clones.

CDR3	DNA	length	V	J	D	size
CASSFLAGLSTGELFF	TGTGCCAGCAGCTTTTTAGCGGGCCTTTCCACCGGGGAGCTGTTTTTT	16	TRBV5-8	TRBJ2-2	TRBD2	.
CASSLRGTTNEKLFF	TGTGCCAGCAGCTTGAGGGGAACAACTAATGAAAAACTGTTTTTT	15	TRBV7-9	TRBJ1-4	.	.
CASSLWGQGEETQYF	TGTGCCAGCAGCCTTTGGGGACAGGGGGAAGAGACCCAGTACTTC	15	TRBV11-3	TRBJ2-5	TRBD1	.
CASSVASTGEVHGYTF	TGTGCCAGCAGCGTAGCCTCGACAGGGGAGGTCCATGGCTACACCTTC	16	TRBV11-2	TRBJ1-2	TRBD1	.
CASSEGPGTGIVTEAFF	TGTGCCAGCAGCGAAGGACCCGGGACAGGGATCGTCACTGAAGCTTTCTTT	17	TRBV2	TRBJ1-1	TRBD1	.
CASSSALTYNEQFF	TGTGCCAGCAGTTCGGCCCTTACCTACAATGAGCAGTTCTTC	14	TRBV27	TRBJ2-1	.	.
CASSLQGEPQHF	TGTGCCAGCAGTCTACAGGGGGAGCCCCAGCATTTT	12	TRBV2	TRBJ1-5	TRBD1	.
CAISEADRWETQYF	TGTGCCATCAGTGAAGCGGACAGGTGGGAGACCCAGTACTTC	14	TRBV10-3	TRBJ2-5	TRBD1	.
CASTPPGHTKGGYGYTF	TGTGCCAGCACCCCACCGGGACACACTAAGGGTGGCTATGGCTACACCTTC	17	TRBV28	TRBJ1-2	.	.
CASSSPDRANVLTF	TGTGCCAGCAGCTCTCCTGACCGGGCCAACGTCCTGACTTTC	14	TRBV7-9	TRBJ2-6	.	.
CASRGGGSNYGYTF	TGTGCCAGCAGGGGAGGGGGCAGTAACTATGGCTACACCTTC	14	TRBV9	TRBJ1-2	TRBD1	few
CASSLIQGTTNNEQFF	TGTGCCAGCAGCTTGATACAAGGGACCACCAACAATGAGCAGTTCTTC	16	TRBV5-6	TRBJ2-1	.	.
CASSQLSFPGGGNTIYF	TGCGCCAGCAGCCAACTCTCTTTCCCCGGTGGGGGAAACACCATATATTTT	17	TRBV4-1	TRBJ1-3	.	.
CASSARWQSGEQFF	TGTGCCAGCAGCGCCCGCTGGCAATCGGGTGAGCAGTTCTTC	14	TRBV7-2	TRBJ2-1	.	.
CASSRGQGDGYTF	TGTGCCAGCAGTCGAGGACAGGGAGATGGCTACACCTTC	13	TRBV27	TRBJ1-2	TRBD1	.
CASSSSSGDYGYTF	TGTGCCAGCAGTTCGTCCTCGGGGGACTATGGCTACACCTTC	14	TRBV6-5	TRBJ1-2	.	.
CAISSQGIPTYEQYF	TGTGCCATATCATCCCAGGGAATCCCTACCTACGAGCAGTACTTC	15	TRBV10-3	TRBJ2-7	.	.